This TCR beta chain was sequenced in a study of blood T cell repertoires in COVID-19. Study as a whole: Acute and convalescent COVID-19 specimens originated in the United States, Italy and Spain. The analysed material was cDNA or gDNA that came from T cells, B-cell-depleted T cells, or PBMCs.

Study processing details: It was from reference gene primer amplification that nucleated cell counts were estimated. Some clones are missing from TCRdb's copy, which holds only in-frame ones; the method was immunoSEQ multiplex PCR. V and J calls and clone size are given by that table; D and trimming were obtained from the DNA. The table includes about 40,000 clones, around three quarters detected once. Trimming removed 9 bases from V and 3 bases from J, with 13 bases in between. The CDR3 extends over 13 amino acids. The germline gives CDR1 KGHDR, CDR2 SFDVKD. Sample: peripheral blood. The source is a man older than 75 with active or convalescent COVID-19. V usage is TRBV24-1 and J usage is TRBJ2-5, with D tentatively TRBD2 (5 bases). CDR3 amino acids: CATGRDGEETQYF. In DNA form, the CDR3 reads TGTGCCACCGGTCGAGACGGGGAAGAGACCCAGTACTTC.